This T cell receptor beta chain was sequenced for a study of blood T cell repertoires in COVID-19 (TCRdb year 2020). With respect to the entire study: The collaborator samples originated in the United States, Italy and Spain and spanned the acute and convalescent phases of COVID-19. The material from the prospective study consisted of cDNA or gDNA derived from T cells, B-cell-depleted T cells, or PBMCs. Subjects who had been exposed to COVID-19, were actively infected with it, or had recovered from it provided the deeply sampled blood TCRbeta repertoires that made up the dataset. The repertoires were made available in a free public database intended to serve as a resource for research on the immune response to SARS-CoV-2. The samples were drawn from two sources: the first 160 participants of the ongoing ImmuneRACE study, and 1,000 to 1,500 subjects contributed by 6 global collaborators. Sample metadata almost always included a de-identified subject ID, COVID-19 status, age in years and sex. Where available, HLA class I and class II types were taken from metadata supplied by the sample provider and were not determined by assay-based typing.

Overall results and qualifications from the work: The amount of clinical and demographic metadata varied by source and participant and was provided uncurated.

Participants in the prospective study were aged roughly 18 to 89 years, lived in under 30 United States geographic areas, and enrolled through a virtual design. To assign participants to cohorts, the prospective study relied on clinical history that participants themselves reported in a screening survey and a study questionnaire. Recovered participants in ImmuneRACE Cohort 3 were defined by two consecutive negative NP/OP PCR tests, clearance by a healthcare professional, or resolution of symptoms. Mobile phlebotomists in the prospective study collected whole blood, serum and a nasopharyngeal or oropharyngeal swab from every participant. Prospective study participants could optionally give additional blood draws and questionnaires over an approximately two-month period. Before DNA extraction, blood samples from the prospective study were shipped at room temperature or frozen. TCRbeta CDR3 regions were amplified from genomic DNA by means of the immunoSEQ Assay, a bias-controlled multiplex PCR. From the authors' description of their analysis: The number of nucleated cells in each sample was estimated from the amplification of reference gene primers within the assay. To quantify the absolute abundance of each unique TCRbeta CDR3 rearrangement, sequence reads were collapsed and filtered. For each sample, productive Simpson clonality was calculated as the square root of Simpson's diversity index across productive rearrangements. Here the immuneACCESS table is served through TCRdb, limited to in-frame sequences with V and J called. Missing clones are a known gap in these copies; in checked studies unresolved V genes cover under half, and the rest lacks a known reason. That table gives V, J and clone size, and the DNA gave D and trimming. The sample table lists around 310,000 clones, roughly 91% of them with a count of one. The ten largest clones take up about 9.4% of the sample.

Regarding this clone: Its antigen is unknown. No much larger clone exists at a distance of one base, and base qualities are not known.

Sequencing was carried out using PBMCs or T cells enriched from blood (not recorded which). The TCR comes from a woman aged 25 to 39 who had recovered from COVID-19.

The CDR3 amino acid sequence is: CASSQDLIETQYF. The nucleotides are TGTGCCAGCAGCCAAGATCTAATTGAGACCCAGTACTTC. Recombination connected TRBV14 to TRBJ2-5, with an unclear D gene assignment. The CDR3 runs 13 amino acids, cysteine and phenylalanine included. Just the 39-base CDR3 DNA is kept, in frame starting at base 1. The germline V gene yields SGHDN for CDR1 and FVKESK for CDR2. The V end loses 0 bases and the J end loses 5 bases, and a stretch of 7 bases separates them. With the rest looked up from the reference TRBV14 and TRBJ2-5 genes rather than sequenced, the full variable domain is EAGVTQFPSHSVIEKGQTVTLRCDPISGHDNLYWYRRVMGKEIKFLLHFVKESKQDESGMPNNRFLAERTGGTYSTLKVQPAELEDSGVYFCASSQDLIETQYFGPGTRLLVL.